The 26 T cell receptor beta chains below were found in one sample sequenced in a study of blood T cell repertoires in COVID-19. Profiling relied on immunoSEQ multiplex PCR, and the TCRdb table lists in-frame clones only, not all of them. This table holds 75,000 to 90,000 clones, roughly 89% found once. The sample consisted of peripheral blood. These receptors were taken from a woman between 45 and 65 years old in a cohort sampled during active COVID-19.

The V gene is TRBV6-6, the J gene TRBJ1-2; D call uncertain. The germline CDR1 and CDR2 sequences are MNHNY and SVGAGI (reference sequence). The CDR3 spans 12 residues. V lost 10 bases and J 4 bases, leaving 13 bases between the germline ends. In DNA, the CDR3 is TGTGCCATGGGAAATGCGGGCTATGGCTACACCTTC. Residues: CAMGNAGYGYTF.

A remark on this clone: In the same sample, other DNA sequences code for this CDR3. The chain uses TRBV2 and TRBJ1-1; a weak D match, TRBD1 (5 bases). The CDR3 contains 14 residues. CDR1 is SNHLY, CDR2 FYNNEI, per germline. Trimming stripped 3 bases from V and 1 base from J, with 9 bases between. CDR3 in amino acids: CASSERGGNTEAFF. The CDR3 nucleotides are TGTGCCAGCAGTGAGCGGGGCGGGAACACTGAAGCTTTCTTT. Variable domain in full (rest from reference TRBV2 and TRBJ1-1): EPEVTQTPSHQVTQMGQEVILRCVPISNHLYFYWYRQILGQKVEFLVSFYNNEISEKSEIFDDQFSVERPDGSNFTLKIRSTKLEDSAMYFCASSERGGNTEAFFGQGTRLTVV.

The chain uses TRBV6-5 and TRBJ1-1; TRBD1 matches at 7 bases. CDR1 is MNHEY and CDR2 is SVGAGI in the germline V gene. V lost 4 bases and J lost 3; bases outside the gene matches: 11. The CDR3 extends over 16 amino acids. The CDR3 loop reads CASSSPPTGRYTEAFF. In DNA, the CDR3 is TGTGCCAGCAGTTCCCCGCCGACAGGGAGGTACACTGAAGCTTTCTTT.

This chain connects TRBV18 to TRBJ2-7; TRBD2 aligns across 7 bases. This CDR3 has 14 residues. Losses at the gene ends were 3 bases for V and 3 bases for J; bases not matched to a gene: 5. Germline V gene data show CDR1 as KGHSH and CDR2 as LQKENI. The CDR3 DNA reads as TGTGCCAGCTCACCCATCGGGACTAACTACGAGCAGTACTTC. Residues: CASSPIGTNYEQYF.

J is TRBJ1-5 and V is TRBV27; D gene unclear. Germline lookup yields CDR1 MNHEY and CDR2 SMNVEV (reference sequence). Trimming shortened V by 8 bases and J by 4 bases, and 12 bases separated the two germline ends. This CDR3 has 13 residues. The CDR3 DNA reads TGTGCCAGCCGACCGGACTTTAATCAGCCCCAGCATTTT. Translation gives CASRPDFNQPQHF.

This clone is a singleton in its sample. The gene calls are TRBV5-1 and TRBJ2-1; TRBD1 matches 7 bases. From germline, CDR1 is SGHRS and CDR2 YFSETQ. This CDR3 is built from 17 residues. V shed 0 bases and J 1 base; nucleotides not matched to a gene: 7. The CDR3 spells CASSLVSTGRSYNEQFF. The CDR3 DNA reads TGCGCCAGCAGCTTGGTATCGACAGGGAGATCCTACAATGAGCAGTTCTTC.

The CDR3 sequence is CASSRREVSSYNEQFF. In DNA, the CDR3 is TGCGCCAGCAGCAGGCGGGAGGTAAGCTCCTACAATGAGCAGTTCTTC. The V call is TRBV5-1, the J call TRBJ2-1; 8 nucleotides align to TRBD2. Germline loops: CDR1 SGHRS, CDR2 YFSETQ. CDR3 length: 16 amino acids. V lost 4 bases, J lost 0 bases, and 6 bases stayed unmatched.

The V call is TRBV18, the J call TRBJ1-1, with a weak D call TRBD1 (6 bases). Germline loops: CDR1 KGHSH, CDR2 LQKENI. V was trimmed by 0 bases and J by 1 base, leaving 6 bases between them. The CDR3 covers 14 residues. The CDR3 region has the DNA TGTGCCAGCTCACCACCGGGACAGAACACTGAAGCTTTCTTT. It encodes CASSPPGQNTEAFF.

In its sample, this clone was seen once. The chain combines TRBV4-1 with TRBJ2-1, with 11 bases identical to TRBD2. The length of the CDR3 is 20 residues. Germline V CDR1 and CDR2: MGHRA, YSYEKL. The V segment lost 4 bases and the J segment 4 bases; nucleotides outside the gene matches: 18. CDR3 amino acids: CASSPSTDSELAGVYNEQFF. CDR3 sequence (DNA): TGCGCCAGCAGCCCGTCAACGGACAGCGAACTAGCGGGGGTTTACAATGAGCAGTTCTTC.

This clone occurred once. This chain connects TRBV29-1 to TRBJ1-2; TRBD1 matches at 7 bases. The V segment lost 7 bases and the J segment 5 bases; nucleotides outside the gene matches: 7. The germline CDR1 and CDR2 sequences are SQVTM and ANQGSEA. The CDR3 spans 12 residues. CDR3 sequence (DNA): TGCAGCGCGGGGACAGACTTATATGGCTACACCTTC. Its translation: CSAGTDLYGYTF.

The sample holds one count of this clone. The chain has TRBV28 and TRBJ2-3, with D maybe TRBD2 (6 bases). Germline V CDR1 and CDR2: MDHEN, SYDVKM. Trimming cost V 2 bases and J 3 bases, with 6 bases left between them. The CDR3 is 13 amino acids. For the CDR3, the DNA is TGTGCCAGCAGTTTAGCGGGGACAGATACGCAGTATTTT. Protein sequence: CASSLAGTDTQYF.

This chain connects TRBV5-1 to TRBJ1-3; D gene ambiguous. Between the trimmed V and J ends, which lost 9 bases and 3 bases, there was a span of 10 bases. This CDR3 spans 12 amino acids. Looked up from germline, CDR1 is SGHRS and CDR2 is YFSETQ. CDR3 DNA: TGCGCCATCACATCAGTTGGAAACACCATATATTTT. Its translation is CAITSVGNTIYF.

V and J are TRBV27 and TRBJ2-7; TRBD2 agrees at 8 bases. Trimming at V came to 2 bases and at J to 6 bases, leaving 12 bases not matched to a gene. The germline V gene encodes CDR1 MNHEY and CDR2 SMNVEV (reference sequence). CDR3 size: 16 residues. The CDR3 is CASSLLRREVRSEQYF. The CDR3 region has the DNA TGTGCCAGCAGTTTACTACGGCGGGAGGTCCGGAGCGAGCAGTACTTC.

The V and J genes are TRBV3-1 (or the pseudogene TRBV3-2) and TRBJ1-5; D remains ambiguous. The ends were cut back, 2 bases at V and 3 bases at J, with 11 bases in the middle. The CDR3 length is 15 residues. Germline assignment: CDR1 LGHDT and CDR2 YNNKEL (reference sequence). CDR3 bases: TGTGCCAGCAGCCAATTCCCCGGGATCAATCAGCCCCAGCATTTT. Residues: CASSQFPGINQPQHF.

The count of this clone is one. This chain joins TRBV18 and TRBJ2-5, with 11 nucleotides matching TRBD1. The CDR3 runs to 16 residues. V dropped 0 bases and J dropped 5; count of bases not matched to a gene: 5. CDR1 KGHSH and CDR2 LQKENI come from the germline V gene. The CDR3 reads CASSPPSGTGGETQYF. CDR3 bases: TGTGCCAGCTCACCACCTTCCGGGACAGGGGGGGAGACCCAGTACTTC.

The chain combines TRBV6-5 with TRBJ1-6; 7 bases are shared with TRBD1. The CDR3 runs to 14 residues. Trimming removed 6 bases from V and 8 bases from J; junction bases left unmatched: 7. Per germline, CDR1 MNHEY and CDR2 SVGAGI. The CDR3 loop reads CASSLGGTDSPLHF. CDR3 sequence (DNA): TGTGCCAGCAGCTTAGGGGGCACGGATTCACCCCTCCACTTT.

This rearrangement joins TRBV14 to TRBJ2-5; 7 bases match TRBD1. The germline gives CDR1 SGHDN, CDR2 FVKESK. V dropped 5 bases and J dropped 2; count of bases not matched to a gene: 8. This CDR3 region has 15 residues. CDR3 coding DNA: TGTGCCAGCAGCAGCTACGGGACAGCTCAAGAGACCCAGTACTTC. It codes for CASSSYGTAQETQYF. The variable domain in full, completed from reference TRBV14 and TRBJ2-5, reads EAGVTQFPSHSVIEKGQTVTLRCDPISGHDNLYWYRRVMGKEIKFLLHFVKESKQDESGMPNNRFLAERTGGTYSTLKVQPAELEDSGVYFCASSSYGTAQETQYFGPGTRLLVL.

This rearrangement joins TRBV7-9 to TRBJ1-2; D may be TRBD1 (6 bases). V gave up 5 bases and J gave up 8 bases, with 21 bases separating them. The V gene's germline CDR1 is SEHNR and CDR2 FQNEAQ (reference sequence). The CDR3 extends over 15 amino acids. CDR3 amino acids: CASSNEPGQGYGYTF. DNA of the CDR3: TGTGCCAGCAGCAACGAACCGGGGCAGGGGTACGGCTACACCTTC.

The chain links TRBV5-4 to TRBJ1-2; possibly TRBD1 for D (6 bases). The germline gives CDR1 SGHNT, CDR2 YYREEE (reference sequence). The CDR3 consists of 12 residues. Trimming took 4 bases from V and 4 from J, leaving 8 bases between them. This chain's CDR3 is CASSGRGYGYTF. As DNA, the CDR3 is TGTGCCAGCAGCGGCAGGGGCTATGGCTACACCTTC.

This rearrangement joins TRBV2 to TRBJ1-5; D is unclear. Germline values: CDR1 SNHLY, CDR2 FYNNEI. The length of the CDR3 is 15 residues. V was cut by 5 bases and J by 4 bases, with 15 bases left in between. CDR3 sequence (DNA): TGTGCCAGCAGTCCCTCTAAAGCGGGGAATCAGCCCCAGCATTTT. Protein: CASSPSKAGNQPQHF.

J is TRBJ2-1 and V is TRBV11-2; tentative D call: TRBD2 (6 bases). The CDR3 is made up of 14 amino acids. Trimming removed 3 bases at V and 6 bases at J, with 12 bases between. Germline CDR1 is SGHAT and CDR2 is FQNNGV. The CDR3 sequence: CASSFGTSGNEQFF. The DNA for the CDR3 is TGTGCCAGCAGCTTTGGGACTTCAGGCAATGAGCAGTTCTTC.

This sequence joins TRBV3-1 (or the pseudogene TRBV3-2) and TRBJ2-7; 7 nucleotides agree with TRBD2. Germline assignment: CDR1 LGHDT and CDR2 YNNKEL (reference sequence). The CDR3 spans 16 residues. V was clipped by 4 bases and J by 0 bases; unmatched bases: 9. The CDR3 region is CASSPRWGGPSYEQYF. The CDR3 nucleotides are TGTGCCAGCAGCCCTCGCTGGGGGGGACCCTCCTACGAGCAGTACTTC.

This chain connects TRBV2 to TRBJ2-5, with D tentatively TRBD1 (6 bases). Germline loops: CDR1 SNHLY, CDR2 FYNNEI. CDR3 size: 15 residues. The V end was cut by 2 bases, the J end by 5 bases, with 15 bases between. CDR3 protein: CASSESLPRGETQYF. The DNA of the CDR3 is TGTGCCAGCAGTGAAAGTCTACCTAGGGGGGAGACCCAGTACTTC.

The CDR3 loop reads CASSPGLRQNEQFF. The CDR3, as DNA: TGTGCCAGCAGCCCGGGACTAAGACAGAATGAGCAGTTCTTC. V usage is TRBV11-3 and J usage is TRBJ2-1; 7 positions agree with TRBD2. The CDR3 is made up of 14 amino acids. The J segment lost 7 bases and the V segment lost 5 bases, leaving 8 bases of the junction unmatched. Germline values: CDR1 SGHNT, CDR2 YENEEA.

The rearrangement uses TRBV7-9 and TRBJ1-1; 10 positions match TRBD1. Germline V CDR1 and CDR2: SEHNR, FQNEAQ (reference sequence). Germline trimming cut 5 bases from V and 0 bases from J; bases unmatched to any gene: 3. CDR3 length: 15 residues. The CDR3 is CASSLDRGLNTEAFF. The CDR3 region has the DNA TGTGCCAGCAGCCTCGACAGGGGGCTGAACACTGAAGCTTTCTTT.

J is TRBJ2-1 and V is TRBV2; D is perhaps TRBD2 (5 bases). V was shortened by 7 bases and J by 6 bases, with 13 bases between the two germline ends. The CDR3 loop spans 13 amino acids. The germline gives CDR1 SNHLY, CDR2 FYNNEI. CDR3 region: CASTLERANEQFF. In DNA, the CDR3 is TGTGCCAGCACCCTAGAGAGGGCCAATGAGCAGTTCTTC.